This T cell receptor beta chain comes out of a study of blood T cell repertoires in COVID-19. Study as a whole: The United States, Italy and Spain were the sources of the acute and convalescent COVID-19 samples. In each case, the material was cDNA or gDNA derived from T cells, B-cell-depleted T cells, or PBMCs.

Per the original data handling: Reference gene primers were amplified, and this amplification served to estimate nucleated cell counts. The protocol was immunoSEQ multiplex PCR, while the TCRdb copy is restricted to in-frame clones and leaves out a portion. From that table come the V and J calls and clone size; the DNA was used to work out D and trimming. The sample includes roughly 330,000 clones, 89% of them seen just once. Germline lookup yields CDR1 MGHRA and CDR2 YSYEKL. The CDR3 contains 13 residues. Deletions cut 1 base from V and 4 bases from J, with 7 bases between. Sequencing input: peripheral blood. The chain combines TRBV4-1 with TRBJ2-5; D unresolved. This TCR was recovered from a man younger than 30 who had recovered from COVID-19. CDR3 DNA sequence: TGCGCCAGCAGCCAAGCCCTCCCAGAGACCCAGTACTTC. It translates to CASSQALPETQYF.